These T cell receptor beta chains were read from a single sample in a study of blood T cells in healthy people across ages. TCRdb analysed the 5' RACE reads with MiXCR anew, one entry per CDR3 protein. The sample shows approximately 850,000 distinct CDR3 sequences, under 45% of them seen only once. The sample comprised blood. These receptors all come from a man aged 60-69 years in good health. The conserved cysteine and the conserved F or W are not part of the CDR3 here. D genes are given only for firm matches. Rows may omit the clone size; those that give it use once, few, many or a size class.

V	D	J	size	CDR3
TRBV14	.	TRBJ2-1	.	ASSREGPGYNEQF
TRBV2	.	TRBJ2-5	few	ASTLYPRETQY
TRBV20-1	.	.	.	SASIPDFNPHEQY
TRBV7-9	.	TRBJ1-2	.	ASSLAIGQGRDYGYT
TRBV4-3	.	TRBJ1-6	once	ASSQDQGFGSPLH
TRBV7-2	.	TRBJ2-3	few	ASSRGLSSTDTQY
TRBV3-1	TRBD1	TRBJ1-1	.	ASSQDSTGGKAF
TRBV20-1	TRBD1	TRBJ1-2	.	SAGTAANYGYT
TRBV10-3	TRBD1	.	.	AISGEGTGSDEQY
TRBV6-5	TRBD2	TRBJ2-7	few	ASQRGAGVNEQY
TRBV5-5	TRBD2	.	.	ASSLGLADTYEQY
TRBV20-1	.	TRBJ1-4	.	SASYRNEKLF
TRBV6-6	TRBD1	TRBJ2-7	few	ASSYAGQGAYEQY
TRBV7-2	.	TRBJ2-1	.	ASSLGGATLHEQF
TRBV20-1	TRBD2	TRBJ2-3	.	SARDRRLAGADTQY
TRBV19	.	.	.	ASSIDLGTSETQY
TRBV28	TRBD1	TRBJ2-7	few	ASSPFPGQGAYEQY
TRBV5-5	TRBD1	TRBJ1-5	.	ASSLLTGVGNQPQH
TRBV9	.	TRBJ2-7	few	ASSVDQGIGYEQY
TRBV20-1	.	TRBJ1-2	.	SADRASHGYT
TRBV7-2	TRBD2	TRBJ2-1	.	ASSAKRGGLGNEQF
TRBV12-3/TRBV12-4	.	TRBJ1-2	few	ASTFAAGYT
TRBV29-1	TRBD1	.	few	SVQTGDEQY
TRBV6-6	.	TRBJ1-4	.	ASRDRNLNEKLF
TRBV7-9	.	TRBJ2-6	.	ASSRGTDYSGANVLT
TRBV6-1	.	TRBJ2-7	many	ASSEVMGRASYEQY
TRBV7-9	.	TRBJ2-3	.	ASSSGHLQDTQY